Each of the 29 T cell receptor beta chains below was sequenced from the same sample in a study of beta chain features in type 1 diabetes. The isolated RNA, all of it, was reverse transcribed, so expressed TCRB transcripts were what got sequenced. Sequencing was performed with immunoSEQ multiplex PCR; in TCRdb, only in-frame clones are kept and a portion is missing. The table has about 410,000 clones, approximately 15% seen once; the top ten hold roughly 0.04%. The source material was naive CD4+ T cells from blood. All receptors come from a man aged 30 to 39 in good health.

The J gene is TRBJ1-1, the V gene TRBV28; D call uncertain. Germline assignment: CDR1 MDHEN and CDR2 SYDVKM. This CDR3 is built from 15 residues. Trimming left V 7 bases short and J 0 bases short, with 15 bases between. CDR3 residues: CASITGRLLNTEAFF. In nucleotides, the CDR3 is TGTGCCAGCATAACGGGCAGGCTATTGAACACTGAAGCTTTCTTT.

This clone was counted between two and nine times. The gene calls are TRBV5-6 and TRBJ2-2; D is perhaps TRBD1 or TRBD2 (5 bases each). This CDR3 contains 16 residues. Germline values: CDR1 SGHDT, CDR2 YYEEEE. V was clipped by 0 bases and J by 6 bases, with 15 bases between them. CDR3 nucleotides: TGTGCCAGCAGCTTGGAAGTGGGACCCGGGGCCGGGGAGCTGTTTTTT. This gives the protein CASSLEVGPGAGELFF.

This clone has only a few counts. The CDR3 here is CASSLQRLNYEQYF. For the CDR3, the DNA is TGCGCCAGCAGCTTGCAACGACTGAACTACGAGCAGTACTTC. V usage is TRBV5-1 and J usage is TRBJ2-7; D is ambiguous. The V end was cut by 1 base, the J end by 3 bases, with 11 bases between. The CDR3 runs 14 residues. Germline assignment: CDR1 SGHRS and CDR2 YFSETQ.

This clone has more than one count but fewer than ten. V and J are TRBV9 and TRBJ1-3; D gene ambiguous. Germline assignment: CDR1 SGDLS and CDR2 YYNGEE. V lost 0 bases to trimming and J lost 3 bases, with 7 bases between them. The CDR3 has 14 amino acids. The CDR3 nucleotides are TGTGCCAGCAGCGTAGCGAGGGTTGGAAACACCATATATTTT. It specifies CASSVARVGNTIYF. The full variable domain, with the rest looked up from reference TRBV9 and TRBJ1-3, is DSGVTQTPKHLITATGQRVTLRCSPRSGDLSVYWYQQSLDQGLQFLIQYYNGEERAKGNILERFSAQQFPDLHSELNLSSLELGDSALYFCASSVARVGNTIYFGEGSWLTVV.

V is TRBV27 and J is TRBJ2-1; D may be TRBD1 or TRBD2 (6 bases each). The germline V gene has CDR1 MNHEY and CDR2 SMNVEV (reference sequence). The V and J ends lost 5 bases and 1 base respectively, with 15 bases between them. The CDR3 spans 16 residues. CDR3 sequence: CASSTLGGRSYNEQFF. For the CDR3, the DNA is TGTGCCAGCAGTACCCTAGGGGGGAGGTCCTACAATGAGCAGTTCTTC.

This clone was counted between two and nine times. In nucleotides, the CDR3 is TGTGCCAGCAGCTTAAACAGGGACACCGGGGAGCTGTTTTTT. Translation: CASSLNRDTGELFF. The gene calls are TRBV7-3 and TRBJ2-2; TRBD1 is a possible D gene (6 bases). Germline CDR1 is SGHTA and CDR2 is FQGTGA. The V end was cut by 1 base, the J end by 3 bases, with 6 bases between. The length of the CDR3 is 14 residues.

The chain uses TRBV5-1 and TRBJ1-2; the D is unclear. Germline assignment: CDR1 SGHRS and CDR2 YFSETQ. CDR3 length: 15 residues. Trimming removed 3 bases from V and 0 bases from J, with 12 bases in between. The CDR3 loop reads CASSSAQLPNYGYTF. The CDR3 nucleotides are TGCGCCAGCAGCTCAGCACAGCTACCTAACTATGGCTACACCTTC.

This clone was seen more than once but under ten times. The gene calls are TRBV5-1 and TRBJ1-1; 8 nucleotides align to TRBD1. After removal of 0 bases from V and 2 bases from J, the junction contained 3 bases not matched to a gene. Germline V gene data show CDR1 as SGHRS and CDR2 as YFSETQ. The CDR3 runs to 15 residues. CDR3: CASSLGGQGNTEAFF. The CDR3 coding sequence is TGCGCCAGCAGCTTGGGCGGACAGGGAAACACTGAAGCTTTCTTT.

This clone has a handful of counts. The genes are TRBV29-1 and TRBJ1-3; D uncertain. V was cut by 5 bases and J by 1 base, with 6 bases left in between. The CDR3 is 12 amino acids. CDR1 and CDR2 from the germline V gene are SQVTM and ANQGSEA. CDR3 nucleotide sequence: TGCAGCGTTCGCGCATCTGGAAACACCATATATTTT. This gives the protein CSVRASGNTIYF.

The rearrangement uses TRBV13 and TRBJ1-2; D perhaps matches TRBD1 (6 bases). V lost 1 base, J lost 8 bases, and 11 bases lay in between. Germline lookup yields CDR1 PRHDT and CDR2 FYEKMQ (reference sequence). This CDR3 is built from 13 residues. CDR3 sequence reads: CASSLVQGRGYTF. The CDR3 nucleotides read TGTGCCAGCAGCTTAGTACAGGGAAGGGGCTACACCTTC.

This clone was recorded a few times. CDR3: CAINRRGPNRSNTEAFF. The CDR3 DNA is TGTGCCATCAATCGCAGGGGGCCAAACCGTTCTAACACTGAAGCTTTCTTT. The V call is TRBV10-3, the J call TRBJ1-1; 8 nucleotides align to TRBD1. With V trimmed by 7 bases and J by 2 bases, 15 bases remained unmatched. Germline CDR1 and CDR2: ENHRY and SYGVKD. The length of the CDR3 is 17 residues.

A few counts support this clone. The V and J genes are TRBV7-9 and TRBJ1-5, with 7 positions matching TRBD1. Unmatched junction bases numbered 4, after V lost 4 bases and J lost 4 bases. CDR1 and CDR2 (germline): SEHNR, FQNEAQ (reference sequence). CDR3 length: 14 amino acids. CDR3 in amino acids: CASSSGTANQPQHF. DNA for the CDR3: TGTGCCAGCAGCTCCGGGACAGCGAATCAGCCCCAGCATTTT. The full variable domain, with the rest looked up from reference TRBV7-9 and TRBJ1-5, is DTGVSQNPRHKITKRGQNVTFRCDPISEHNRLYWYRQTLGQGPEFLTYFQNEAQLEKSRLLSDRFSAERPKGSFSTLEIQRTEQGDSAMYLCASSSGTANQPQHFGDGTRLSIL.

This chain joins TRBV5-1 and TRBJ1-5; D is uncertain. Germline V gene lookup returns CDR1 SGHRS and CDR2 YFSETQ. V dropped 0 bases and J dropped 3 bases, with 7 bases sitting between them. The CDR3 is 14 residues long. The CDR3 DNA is TGCGCCAGCAGCTTGGAGGGCCTCAATCAGCCCCAGCATTTT. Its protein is CASSLEGLNQPQHF.

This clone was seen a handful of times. The CDR3 DNA reads as TGCAGCGTTGTGTTGGCGAGTCTGGGCGAGCAGTACTTC. Its translation: CSVVLASLGEQYF. This sequence joins TRBV29-1 and TRBJ2-7; unclear D gene. This CDR3 is built from 13 residues. V shed 4 bases and J shed 6 bases, with 16 bases lying between them. Looked up from germline, CDR1 is SQVTM and CDR2 is ANQGSEA.

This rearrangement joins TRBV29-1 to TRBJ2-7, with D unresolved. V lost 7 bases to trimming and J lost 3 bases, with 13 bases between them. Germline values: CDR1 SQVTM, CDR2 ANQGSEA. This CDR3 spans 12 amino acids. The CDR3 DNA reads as TGCAGCGACGCGCGGCTAAACTACGAGCAGTACTTC. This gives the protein CSDARLNYEQYF.

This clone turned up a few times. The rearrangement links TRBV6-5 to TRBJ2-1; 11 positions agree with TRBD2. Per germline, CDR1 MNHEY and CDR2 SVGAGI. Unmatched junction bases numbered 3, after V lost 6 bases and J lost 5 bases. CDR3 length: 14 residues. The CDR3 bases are TGTGCCAGCAGCCGACTAGCGGGACACAATGAGCAGTTCTTC. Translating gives CASSRLAGHNEQFF.

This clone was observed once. This chain's CDR3 is CASRRTEETQYF. CDR3 sequence (DNA): TGTGCCAGCAGGCGGACAGAGGAGACCCAGTACTTC. The rearrangement uses TRBV6-6 and TRBJ2-5, with D perhaps TRBD1 (6 bases). The CDR3 totals 12 residues. Germline CDR1 and CDR2: MNHNY and SVGAGI (reference sequence). With 6 bases removed from V and 5 bases from J, the gap between germline ends came to 10 bases.

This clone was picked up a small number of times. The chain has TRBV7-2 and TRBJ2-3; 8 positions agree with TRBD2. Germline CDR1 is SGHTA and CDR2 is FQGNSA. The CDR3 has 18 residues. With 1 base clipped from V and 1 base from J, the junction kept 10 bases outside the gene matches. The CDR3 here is CASSLEGGAGVGTDTQYF. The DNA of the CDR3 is TGTGCCAGCAGCTTAGAGGGGGGAGCGGGAGTCGGCACAGATACGCAGTATTTT.

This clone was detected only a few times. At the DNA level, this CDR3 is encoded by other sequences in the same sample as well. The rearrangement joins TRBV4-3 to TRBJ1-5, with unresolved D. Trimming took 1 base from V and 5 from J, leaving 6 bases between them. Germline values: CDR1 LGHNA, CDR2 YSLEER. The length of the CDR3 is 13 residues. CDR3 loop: CASSQGRDQPQHF. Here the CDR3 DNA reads TGCGCCAGCAGCCAAGGTAGGGATCAGCCCCAGCATTTT.

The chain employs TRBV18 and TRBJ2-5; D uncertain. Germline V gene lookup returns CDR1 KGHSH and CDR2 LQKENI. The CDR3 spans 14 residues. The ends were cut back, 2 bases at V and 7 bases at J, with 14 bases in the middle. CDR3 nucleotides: TGTGCCAGCTCACCAGGTGTGCCCACCGGGACCCAGTACTTC. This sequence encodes CASSPGVPTGTQYF. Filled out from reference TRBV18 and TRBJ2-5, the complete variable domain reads NAGVMQNPRHLVRRRGQEARLRCSPMKGHSHVYWYRQLPEEGLKFMVYLQKENIIDESGMPKERFSAEFPKEGPSILRIQQVVRGDSAAYFCASSPGVPTGTQYFGPGTRLLVL.

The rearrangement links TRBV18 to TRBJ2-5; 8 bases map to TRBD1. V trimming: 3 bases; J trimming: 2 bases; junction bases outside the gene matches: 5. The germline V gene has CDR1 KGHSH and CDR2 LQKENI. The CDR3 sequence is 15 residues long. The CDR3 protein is CASSPRTGIQETQYF. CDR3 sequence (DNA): TGTGCCAGCTCACCTCGGACAGGGATACAAGAGACCCAGTACTTC.

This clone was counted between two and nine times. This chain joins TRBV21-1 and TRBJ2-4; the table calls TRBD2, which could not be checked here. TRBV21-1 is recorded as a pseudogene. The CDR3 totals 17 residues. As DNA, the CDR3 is TGTGCCAGCAGCAAAGCGCTCCGGACTGGTTTGTGTAACATTCAGTACTTC. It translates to CASSKALRTGLCNIQYF.

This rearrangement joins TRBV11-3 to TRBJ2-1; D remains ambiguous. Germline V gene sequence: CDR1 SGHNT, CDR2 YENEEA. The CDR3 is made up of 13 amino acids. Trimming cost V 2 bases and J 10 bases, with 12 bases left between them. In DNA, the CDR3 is TGTGCCAGCAGCTTAACTATAGCTGGAGAGCAGTTCTTC. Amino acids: CASSLTIAGEQFF.

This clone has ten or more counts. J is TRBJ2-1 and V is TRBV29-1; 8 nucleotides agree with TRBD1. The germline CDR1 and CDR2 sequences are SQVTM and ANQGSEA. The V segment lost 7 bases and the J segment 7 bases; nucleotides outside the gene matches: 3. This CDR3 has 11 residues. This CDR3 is CSGTGPNEQFF. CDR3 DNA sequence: TGCAGCGGGACAGGGCCAAATGAGCAGTTCTTC.

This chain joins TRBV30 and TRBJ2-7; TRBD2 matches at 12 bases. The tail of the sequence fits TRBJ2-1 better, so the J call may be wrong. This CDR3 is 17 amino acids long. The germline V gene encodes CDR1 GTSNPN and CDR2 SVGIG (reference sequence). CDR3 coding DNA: TGTGCCTGGAGTCCAATCCGGACTAGCGGGACTTACAATGAGCAGTTCTTC. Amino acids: CAWSPIRTSGTYNEQFF.

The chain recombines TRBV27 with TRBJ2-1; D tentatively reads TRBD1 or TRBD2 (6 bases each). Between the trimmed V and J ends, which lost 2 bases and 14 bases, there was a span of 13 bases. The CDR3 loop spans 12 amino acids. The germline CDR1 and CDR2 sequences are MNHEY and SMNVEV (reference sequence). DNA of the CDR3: TGTGCCAGCAGTTTAGGACGGGGGCGGGAGTTCTTC. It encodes CASSLGRGREFF.

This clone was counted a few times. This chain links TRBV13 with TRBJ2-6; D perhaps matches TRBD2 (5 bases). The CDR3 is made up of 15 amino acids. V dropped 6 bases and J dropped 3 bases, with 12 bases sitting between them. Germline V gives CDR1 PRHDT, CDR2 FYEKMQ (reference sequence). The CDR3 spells CASSRGGSGANVLTF. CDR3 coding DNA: TGTGCCAGCAGTAGAGGAGGTAGTGGGGCCAACGTCCTGACTTTC.

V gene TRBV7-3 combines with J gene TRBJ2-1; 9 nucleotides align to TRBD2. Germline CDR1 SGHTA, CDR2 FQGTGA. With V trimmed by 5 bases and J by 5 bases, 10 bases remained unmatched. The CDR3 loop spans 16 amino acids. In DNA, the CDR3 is TGTGCCAGCAGCATGACCGGGACTAGCTACGACAATGAGCAGTTCTTC. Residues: CASSMTGTSYDNEQFF.

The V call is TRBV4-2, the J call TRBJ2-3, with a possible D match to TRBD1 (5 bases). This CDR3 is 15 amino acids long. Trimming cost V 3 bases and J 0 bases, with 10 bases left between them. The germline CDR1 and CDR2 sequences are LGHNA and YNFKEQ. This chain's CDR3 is CASSHGADSTDTQYF. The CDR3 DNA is TGTGCCAGCAGCCATGGGGCGGATAGCACAGATACGCAGTATTTT.